The 5 T cell receptor beta chains below all came from one sample that was sequenced in a study of STAT5B mutations in CD4+ large granular lymphocyte leukemia. Using immunoSEQ multiplex PCR, the repertoire was profiled, and TCRdb retains in-frame clones only, with some absent. The sample consists of 30,000 to 40,000 clones, roughly four fifths of them appearing once. What was sequenced was CD4+ T cells from blood buffy coats. These receptors came from a human donor in good health.

The chain links TRBV2 to TRBJ2-1; D gene ambiguous. This CDR3 comprises 14 residues. Germline loops: CDR1 SNHLY, CDR2 FYNNEI. Trimming stripped 7 bases from V and 1 base from J, with 11 bases between. This chain's CDR3 is CASNLVGSYNEQFF. In DNA form, the CDR3 reads TGTGCCAGCAACTTGGTGGGGTCCTACAATGAGCAGTTCTTC.

The genes are TRBV13 and TRBJ2-1; unclear D gene. The CDR3 covers 16 residues. Trimming cost V 1 base and J 4 bases, with 14 bases left between them. Germline CDR1 is PRHDT and CDR2 is FYEKMQ (reference sequence). The CDR3 sequence is CASSLVGLSGYNEQFF. The CDR3 bases are TGTGCCAGCAGCTTAGTAGGGCTCTCGGGTTACAATGAGCAGTTCTTC.

The chain couples TRBV19 to TRBJ2-2; D uncertain. The V and J ends lost 5 bases and 1 base respectively, with 8 bases between them. This CDR3 spans 14 amino acids. Germline V gives CDR1 LNHDA, CDR2 SQIVND (reference sequence). In nucleotides, the CDR3 is TGTGCCAGTAGTTATTTTGTGAACACCGGGGAGCTGTTTTTT. The encoded protein is CASSYFVNTGELFF.

V and J are TRBV11-2 and TRBJ1-1; D perhaps matches TRBD1 (6 bases). The CDR3 contains 14 residues. V dropped 0 bases and J dropped 10 bases, with 15 bases sitting between them. Per the germline V gene, CDR1 is SGHAT and CDR2 is FQNNGV. The CDR3 DNA is TGTGCCAGCAGCTTAGAGGGGGCGGGTTTTCTAGCTTTCTTT. As protein: CASSLEGAGFLAFF.

The V call is TRBV28, the J call TRBJ1-2; 9 bases line up with TRBD1. Looked up from germline, CDR1 is MDHEN and CDR2 is SYDVKM. This CDR3 is 15 amino acids long. V lost 5 bases and J lost 1; bases outside the gene matches: 5. CDR3 protein: CASSGTGLVNYGYTF. The CDR3 bases are TGTGCCAGCAGTGGGACAGGGTTGGTTAACTATGGCTACACCTTC.